The 3 T cell receptor beta chains presented below share a single source sample, sequenced in a study of cytomegalovirus exposure and HLA in healthy donors. The PCR had 60 Vbeta and 13 Jbeta primers. The repertoire was sequenced with immunoSEQ multiplex PCR; TCRdb's copy has only in-frame clones and lacks some. The repertoire has approximately 120,000 clones, roughly four fifths of them found once; the top ten carry about 13%. The sequenced material came from PBMCs. These receptors were obtained from a woman in her sixties in good health and CMV-seropositive.

The V call is TRBV30, the J call TRBJ2-7, with D possibly being TRBD2 (6 bases). From germline, CDR1 is GTSNPN and CDR2 SVGIG (reference sequence). V lost 5 bases and J lost 0, with 11 bases in between. CDR3 size: 13 residues. The CDR3 bases are TGTGCCTGGTCTTCGGGGGTCTCCTACGAGCAGTACTTC. Translated, it gives CAWSSGVSYEQYF.

Worth noting for this clone: The junction departs from germline at one end; a sequencing error may be responsible. This chain joins TRBV19 and TRBJ1-5; TRBD1 aligns across 8 bases. Looked up from germline, CDR1 is LNHDA and CDR2 is SQIVND (reference sequence). The CDR3 runs 15 residues. The CDR3 DNA reads TGTGCCAGTAGTCTAGAGGACAGGGGCAATCAGCCCCAGCATTTT. Translation gives CASSLEDRGNQPQHF.

The chain carries TRBV4-2 and TRBJ2-5; TRBD2 matches 15 bases. The germline V gene has CDR1 LGHNA and CDR2 YNFKEQ. This CDR3 comprises 19 residues. J lost 5 bases, V lost 4 bases, and 14 bases had no gene match. CDR3 in amino acids: CASSPDTGLAGGIRETQYF. The DNA of the CDR3 is TGTGCCAGCAGCCCCGATACAGGACTAGCGGGGGGGATCAGGGAGACCCAGTACTTC.